Listed below are T cell receptor beta chains from one sample, sequenced in a study of shared clonotypes between healthy human individuals. Profiling relied on immunoSEQ multiplex PCR, and the TCRdb table lists in-frame clones only, not all of them. The sample lists roughly 1,500,000 clones, 98% to 99% occurring once. The sequencing sample was made of naive CD4+ T cells sorted from blood. These TCRs come from a man aged 25-45 years in good health. Both conserved end residues are part of each CDR3. Each record gives: J gene, D gene, CDR3 length, V gene, clone size, CDR3 DNA, CDR3 protein. The D gene is left open where the match is weak. For some rows the clone size is stated as once, few or many, or as a class when expanded; others skip it.

>TRBJ2-2|.|15|TRBV7-9|.
TGTGCCAGCAGCCACCGGACAGCGAACACCGGGGAGCTGTTTTTT
CASSHRTANTGELFF
>TRBJ2-5|.|13|TRBV28|.
TGTGCCAGCAGTTTAGAAGCACAAGAGACCCAGTACTTC
CASSLEAQETQYF
>TRBJ2-7|TRBD2|16|TRBV5-8|.
TGTACCAGCAGCCAGGGACTAGCGGGAAGAACCTACGAGCAGTACTTC
CTSSQGLAGRTYEQYF
>TRBJ2-7|TRBD1|15|TRBV11-2|.
TGTGCCAGCAGCTTAGTTGGACAGGGGGTCTACGAGCAGTACTTC
CASSLVGQGVYEQYF
>TRBJ1-1|.|14|TRBV29-1|.
TGCAGCGCCTTCCCGGGGGCCATCGGAACTGAAGCTTTCTTT
CSAFPGAIGTEAFF
>TRBJ2-3|TRBD2|19|TRBV9|.
TGTGCCAGCAGCGTAGATGTTGGCGCGGTAGCGGGAGGTTTCTATACGCAGTATTTT
CASSVDVGAVAGGFYTQYF
>TRBJ1-4|.|14|TRBV7-8|.
TGTGCCAGCAGCTTAGGGGGGCGAAGTGAAAAACTGTTTTTT
CASSLGGRSEKLFF
>TRBJ1-4|TRBD1|15|TRBV28|.
TGTGCCAGCAGTTCTCCGGGACAGGGGAGGGAAAAACTGTTTTTT
CASSSPGQGREKLFF
>TRBJ2-1|.|15|TRBV19|.
TGTGCCAGTAGTTCGGCTAGAACCGCCTACAATGAGCAGTTCTTC
CASSSARTAYNEQFF
>TRBJ2-1|TRBD2|16|TRBV5-1|once
TGCGCCAGCAGCTTGGTACTAGCGGGAGGGTTGTATGAGCAGTTCTTC
CASSLVLAGGLYEQFF
>TRBJ2-2|.|15|TRBV5-8|.
TGTGCCAGCAGCTGGGGTGACAGTGTCATCGGGGAGCTGTTTTTT
CASSWGDSVIGELFF
>TRBJ2-7|TRBD1|20|TRBV27|.
TGTGCCAGCAGCTTCAAGCCTCTCGGGACAGGGGTTGATGAGAGCTACGAGCAGTACTTC
CASSFKPLGTGVDESYEQYF
>TRBJ2-7|.|14|TRBV27|.
TGTGCCAGCACCTTTACGGGCGGGGACTCCGAGCAGTACTTC
CASTFTGGDSEQYF
>TRBJ2-1|.|14|TRBV18|once
TGTGCCAGCTCCCTCTTTCGGGGACCCAATGAGCAGTTCTTC
CASSLFRGPNEQFF
>TRBJ1-1|.|15|TRBV18|.
TGTGCCAGCTCACCACAAGGGACGGGGAACACTGAAGCTTTCTTT
CASSPQGTGNTEAFF